This T cell receptor beta chain comes out of a study of Graves' ophthalmopathy and Graves' hyperthyroidism. Study conclusions and caveats: Most thyroid-expanded clonotypes exceeding 0.001 frequency were also found in blood.

Ineligible for inclusion were patients with other autoimmune diseases, uncontrolled infections, pregnancy or lactation. From fresh peripheral blood, 10 ml in volume, the PBMCs were obtained. About this clonotype: Its antigen is unidentified.

The CDR3 runs 13 residues. V was cut by 4 bases and J by 6 bases, with 12 bases left in between. The TCR beta CDR3 regions underwent amplification from RNA transcripts. HTBI primers were employed in first-round RT-PCR, then a second-round multiplex PCR followed. A single record per CDR3 protein comes from TCRdb applying MiXCR to the multiplex PCR reads. The sample gives 200,000 to 300,000 distinct CDR3 sequences, about 47% of which show up once; less than 50% is in the top ten. Sequences were obtained from peripheral blood. The chain employs TRBV12-3 or TRBV12-4 and TRBJ1-2; D remains unclear. The TCR originated in an adult man with Graves' ophthalmopathy. The CDR3 region is CASSSFPRDGYTF. The CDR3 nucleotides read TGTGCCAGCAGTTCCTTCCCAAGGGATGGCTACACCTTC.